One TCR beta chain is described in this entry. The CDR3 totals 13 residues. Germline CDR1 and CDR2: SGHTA and FQGTGA. V was clipped by 0 bases and J by 8 bases, with 10 bases between them. Researchers prepared the TCRbeta library using unique molecular identifiers, the study reports. From the PCR reads, TCRdb called clonotypes with MiXCR, one entry per CDR3 protein. The sample has about 500,000 distinct CDR3 sequences; 32% are singletons. The record originates from a study of T-cell reconstitution after alpha-beta-depleted transplantation in children. The sequence was collected from a human donor who donated a stem cell graft to a child with aplastic anemia. Sequences were derived from PBMCs from the stem cell graft donor, sampled from the stem cell graft. The V call is TRBV7-3, the J call TRBJ1-1; D is ambiguous. The CDR3 DNA sequence: TGTGCCAGCAGCTTAACGTGGGGAAGGGAAGCTTTCTTT. As protein: CASSLTWGREAFF.